The T cell receptor beta chain described here comes from a study of T cell responses to AZD1222 COVID-19 vaccine. Study context: Second-dose intervals near 4 or 12 weeks were combined. Overall study results and limits: A reported finding is that nearly half of spike-specific TCRs target unmutated variant regions.

On this clone itself: Its antigen is unidentified.

Sequencing was performed with immunoSEQ multiplex PCR; in TCRdb, only in-frame clones are kept and a portion is missing. The sample consists of around 140,000 clones, around 89% of them appearing once. This CDR3 contains 13 residues. Per the germline V gene, CDR1 is SGHTA and CDR2 is FQGNSA. V dropped 2 bases and J dropped 0 bases, with 4 bases sitting between them. The chain has TRBV7-2 and TRBJ1-1; D gene uncertain. The clonotype was recovered from an adult in good health. The source material was peripheral blood, sampled on day 0 of AZD1222 vaccination. In nucleotides, the CDR3 is TGTGCCAGCAGCTTACAGCTGAACACTGAAGCTTTCTTT. It is translated as CASSLQLNTEAFF.